A single sample gave rise to the 28 T cell receptor beta chains below, sequenced in a study of cytomegalovirus exposure and HLA in healthy donors. Vbeta (60) and Jbeta (13) primers were used in the PCR. The repertoire was sequenced with immunoSEQ multiplex PCR; TCRdb's copy has only in-frame clones and lacks some. This table holds around 180,000 clones, around 87% found once. Material for sequencing was PBMCs. The receptors derive from a woman aged 18-29 years in good health and CMV-seronegative.

The rearrangement uses TRBV4-1 and TRBJ2-1, with a possible D match to TRBD2 (6 bases). Germline V gene sequence: CDR1 MGHRA, CDR2 YSYEKL. Trimming removed 2 bases from V and 2 bases from J, with 10 bases in between. This CDR3 has 15 residues. The CDR3 protein is CASSQSGTPYNEQFF. CDR3 sequence (DNA): TGCGCCAGCAGCCAATCTGGGACTCCCTACAATGAGCAGTTCTTC.

This chain uses TRBV12-5 with TRBJ2-7; maybe TRBD2 (6 bases). Germline CDR1 LGHNT, CDR2 FRNRAP. This CDR3 is built from 14 residues. Trimming pared 3 bases from V and 0 bases from J, leaving 9 bases between. This chain's CDR3 is CASGFDGSSYEQYF. DNA of the CDR3: TGTGCTAGTGGTTTTGACGGGAGCTCCTACGAGCAGTACTTC.

This chain uses TRBV5-6 with TRBJ1-2; 9 bases match TRBD1. Unmatched junction bases numbered 3, after V lost 0 bases and J lost 6 bases. CDR3 size: 14 residues. Germline lookup yields CDR1 SGHDT and CDR2 YYEEEE. Here the CDR3 reads CASSLGGQGDGYTF. CDR3 in DNA: TGTGCCAGCAGCTTGGGGGGACAGGGTGATGGCTACACCTTC.

To note about this clone: This sample also contains other DNA sequences that code for the same CDR3. DNA for the CDR3: TGTGCCAGCAGTCGGGCGGGAGCCTCCTACGAGCAGTACTTC. Translation: CASSRAGASYEQYF. The J gene is TRBJ2-7, the V gene TRBV2; 7 bases are a match to TRBD2. The CDR3 consists of 14 residues. The trim removed 5 bases at V and 0 bases at J, leaving 4 bases unmatched. Germline CDR1 SNHLY, CDR2 FYNNEI. The full variable domain, in which reference TRBV2 and TRBJ2-7 provide the parts outside the CDR3, is EPEVTQTPSHQVTQMGQEVILRCVPISNHLYFYWYRQILGQKVEFLVSFYNNEISEKSEIFDDQFSVERPDGSNFTLKIRSTKLEDSAMYFCASSRAGASYEQYFGPGTRLTVT.

This clone appeared a single time. The rearrangement uses TRBV6-5 and TRBJ2-5; no clear D. V lost 6 bases to trimming and J lost 2 bases, with 10 bases between them. CDR1 and CDR2 (germline): MNHEY, SVGAGI. There are 13 residues in the CDR3. The CDR3 protein is CASSHRVQETQYF. CDR3 nucleotides: TGTGCCAGCAGCCACAGAGTTCAAGAGACCCAGTACTTC.

The genes are TRBV10-3 and TRBJ1-1, with 7 positions matching TRBD1. CDR1 ENHRY and CDR2 SYGVKD come from the germline V gene. CDR3 length: 14 residues. J lost 0 bases, V lost 10 bases, and 8 bases had no gene match. CDR3 sequence (DNA): TGTGCCACACGTCCCGGGACAGTGAACACTGAAGCTTTCTTT. This translates into CATRPGTVNTEAFF.

This clone was counted a single time. The chain has TRBV4-3 and TRBJ2-7; D unclear. V was cut by 2 bases and J by 5 bases, with 10 bases left in between. The germline CDR1 and CDR2 sequences are LGHNA and YSLEER. The CDR3 is 13 amino acids. The CDR3 sequence: CASSQLPNDEQYF. The CDR3 bases are TGCGCCAGCAGCCAATTACCTAATGACGAGCAGTACTTC.

The rearrangement joins TRBV19 to TRBJ2-7; 9 bases match TRBD1. Germline V lookup: CDR1 LNHDA, CDR2 SQIVND (reference sequence). The CDR3 is made up of 14 amino acids. The V gene end was trimmed by 6 bases and the J gene end by 4 bases; junction bases not matched to a gene: 7. The CDR3 loop reads CASSLTGGIYEQYF. DNA of the CDR3: TGTGCCAGTAGCCTTACAGGGGGCATTTACGAGCAGTACTTC.

This chain connects TRBV7-9 to TRBJ2-6, with 10 nucleotides matching TRBD1. CDR3 size: 16 residues. CDR1 and CDR2 from the germline V gene are SEHNR and FQNEAQ (reference sequence). Germline trimming cut 6 bases from V and 4 bases from J; bases unmatched to any gene: 6. CDR3 sequence (DNA): TGTGCCAGCAGTCGGGGGACAGGGGCCGGGGCCAACGTCCTGACTTTC. Translation gives CASSRGTGAGANVLTF.

The gene calls are TRBV9 and TRBJ2-7, with TRBD1 as a possible D gene (6 bases). Germline V gives CDR1 SGDLS, CDR2 YYNGEE. V dropped 0 bases and J dropped 3 bases, with 16 bases sitting between them. The CDR3 contains 16 residues. The CDR3 spells CASSVGGDRSIYEQYF. Here the CDR3 DNA reads TGTGCCAGCAGCGTAGGGGGCGACAGGAGCATCTACGAGCAGTACTTC.

V usage is TRBV29-1 and J usage is TRBJ1-1; D gene uncertain. The CDR3 consists of 13 residues. V dropped 5 bases and J dropped 4 bases, with 14 bases sitting between them. Germline CDR1 SQVTM, CDR2 ANQGSEA. CDR3 bases: TGCAGCGTTAAAGCCCACAGTGGCACTGAAGCTTTCTTT. Its translation is CSVKAHSGTEAFF. Supplemented by reference TRBV29-1 and TRBJ1-1, the full variable domain reads SAVISQKPSRDICQRGTSLTIQCQVDSQVTMMFWYRQQPGQSLTLIATANQGSEATYESGFVIDKFPISRPNLTFSTLTVSNMSPEDSSIYLCSVKAHSGTEAFFGQGTRLTVV.

This chain uses TRBV6-1 with TRBJ2-7, with 10 positions matching TRBD1. CDR3 length equals 14 residues. Germline-derived CDR1 and CDR2 are MNHNS and SASEGT. The J segment lost 4 bases and the V segment lost 4 bases, leaving 4 bases of the junction unmatched. The CDR3 sequence is CASSVRTGGYEQYF. The CDR3 DNA reads TGTGCCAGCAGTGTCCGGACAGGGGGTTACGAGCAGTACTTC.

This sequence joins TRBV28 and TRBJ1-2; D is ambiguous. V was trimmed by 3 bases and J by 2 bases, leaving 7 bases between them. The germline CDR1 and CDR2 sequences are MDHEN and SYDVKM. The length of the CDR3 is 13 residues. The CDR3 here is CASSFALNYGYTF. CDR3 nucleotides: TGTGCCAGCAGTTTTGCACTGAACTATGGCTACACCTTC.

The rearrangement joins TRBV30 to TRBJ1-1; D is perhaps TRBD1 (5 bases). Germline lookup yields CDR1 GTSNPN and CDR2 SVGIG (reference sequence). With 2 bases removed from V and 4 bases from J, the gap between germline ends came to 14 bases. The CDR3 consists of 14 residues. This CDR3 is CAWSPIPGGTEAFF. Written as DNA, the CDR3 is TGTGCCTGGAGTCCCATCCCGGGGGGCACTGAAGCTTTCTTT.

This chain uses TRBV6-1 with TRBJ1-1; a weak D match, TRBD1 (5 bases). CDR3 length: 13 residues. V gave up 6 bases and J gave up 1 base, with 9 bases separating them. Germline loops: CDR1 MNHNS, CDR2 SASEGT. CDR3 sequence: CASSEQGNTEAFF. CDR3 nucleotide sequence: TGTGCCAGCAGCGAGCAGGGGAACACTGAAGCTTTCTTT.

The chain is built from TRBV5-1 and TRBJ1-3; 7 bases map to TRBD1. CDR3 length equals 14 residues. Trimming removed 5 bases from V and 2 bases from J; junction bases left unmatched: 4. Germline CDR1 reads SGHRS; CDR2 reads YFSETQ. The DNA for the CDR3 is TGCGCCAGCAGAACCGGGACAGCTGGAAACACCATATATTTT. Encoded protein: CASRTGTAGNTIYF.

V is TRBV27 and J is TRBJ1-2, with a possible D match to TRBD1 (6 bases). CDR1 and CDR2 (germline): MNHEY, SMNVEV (reference sequence). V was clipped by 3 bases and J by 8 bases, with 16 bases between them. This CDR3 contains 14 residues. The CDR3 spells CASSLGVGGRGYTF. CDR3 DNA sequence: TGTGCCAGCAGTTTGGGGGTAGGGGGTCGGGGCTACACCTTC.

V usage is TRBV28 and J usage is TRBJ1-5; D is uncertain. CDR1 MDHEN and CDR2 SYDVKM come from the germline V gene. The V gene lost 6 bases and the J gene lost 2 bases, with 11 bases spanning the gap. The CDR3 length is 14 residues. The CDR3 spells CASSRLGGNQPQHF. For the CDR3, the DNA is TGTGCCAGCAGCCGCCTGGGAGGCAATCAGCCCCAGCATTTT.

The rearrangement links TRBV30 to TRBJ1-2; D ambiguous. The CDR3 totals 13 residues. Trimming removed 7 bases at V and 2 bases at J, with 14 bases between. CDR1 and CDR2 from the germline V gene are GTSNPN and SVGIG (reference sequence). The CDR3 spells CAFAGGHNYGYTF. The CDR3 region has the DNA TGTGCCTTTGCGGGTGGGCACAACTATGGCTACACCTTC.

V usage is TRBV7-9 and J usage is TRBJ1-1, with 9 bases fitting TRBD1. Germline lookup yields CDR1 SEHNR and CDR2 FQNEAQ (reference sequence). CDR3 size: 14 residues. V trimming: 5 bases; J trimming: 3 bases; junction bases outside the gene matches: 4. CDR3 sequence reads: CASSQGQGDTEAFF. CDR3 DNA sequence: TGTGCCAGCAGCCAGGGACAGGGTGACACTGAAGCTTTCTTT.

The chain uses TRBV11-2 and TRBJ2-7, with TRBD2 as a possible D gene (6 bases). CDR3 length equals 14 residues. Germline CDR1 and CDR2: SGHAT and FQNNGV. V shed 5 bases and J shed 4 bases, with 15 bases lying between them. CDR3 sequence: CASSRGGTGYEQYF. CDR3 sequence (DNA): TGTGCCAGCAGCCGCGGAGGGACTGGGTACGAGCAGTACTTC. Supplemented by reference TRBV11-2 and TRBJ2-7, the full variable domain reads EAGVAQSPRYKIIEKRQSVAFWCNPISGHATLYWYQQILGQGPKLLIQFQNNGVVDDSQLPKDRFSAERLKGVDSTLKIQPAKLEDSAVYLCASSRGGTGYEQYFGPGTRLTVT.

V is TRBV28 and J is TRBJ2-7; 7 nucleotides match TRBD1. The germline gives CDR1 MDHEN, CDR2 SYDVKM. The ends lost 4 bases at V and 1 base at J; junction bases unmatched: 7. The CDR3 is 15 amino acids. CDR3 protein: CASSSRGLGSYEQYF. The CDR3 DNA sequence: TGTGCCAGCAGTTCCAGGGGGTTGGGATCCTACGAGCAGTACTTC. The full variable domain, completed using reference TRBV28 and TRBJ2-7, is DVKVTQSSRYLVKRTGEKVFLECVQDMDHENMFWYRQDPGLGLRLIYFSYDVKMKEKGDIPEGYSVSREKKERFSLILESASTNQTSMYLCASSSRGLGSYEQYFGPGTRLTVT.

The chain recombines TRBV15 with TRBJ2-7; 8 nucleotides line up with TRBD1. Germline-derived CDR1 and CDR2 are LNHNV and YYDKDF (reference sequence). The CDR3 consists of 14 residues. V gave up 1 base and J gave up 6 bases; unmatched junction bases: 5. The CDR3, as DNA: TGTGCCACCAGCAGAGCCACCGGGACAGGCGAGCAGTACTTC. As protein: CATSRATGTGEQYF. Looking up the rest from reference TRBV15 and TRBJ2-7 gives the full variable domain: DAMVIQNPRYQVTQFGKPVTLSCSQTLNHNVMYWYQQKSSQAPKLLFHYYDKDFNNEADTPDNFQSRRPNTSFCFLDIRSPGLGDTAMYLCATSRATGTGEQYFGPGTRLTVT.

The gene calls are TRBV18 and TRBJ1-6; TRBD1 aligns across 12 bases. Trimming cost V 2 bases and J 15 bases; bases outside gene matches: 8. This CDR3 is 15 amino acids long. CDR1 is KGHSH and CDR2 is LQKENI in the germline V gene. CDR3 region: CASSPAGTGGLGLHF. The CDR3 DNA reads as TGTGCCAGCTCACCAGCTGGGACAGGGGGCTTAGGCCTCCACTTT. The full variable domain, in which reference TRBV18 and TRBJ1-6 provide the parts outside the CDR3, is NAGVMQNPRHLVRRRGQEARLRCSPMKGHSHVYWYRQLPEEGLKFMVYLQKENIIDESGMPKERFSAEFPKEGPSILRIQQVVRGDSAAYFCASSPAGTGGLGLHFGNGTRLTVT.

J is TRBJ2-7 and V is TRBV7-6; 7 nucleotides line up with TRBD1. Germline V gene sequence: CDR1 SGHVS, CDR2 FNYEAQ. The CDR3 is 18 residues long. J was trimmed by 1 base and V by 1 base; bases with no gene match: 13. The DNA for the CDR3 is TGTGCCAGCAGCTTAGGTTTAGGGGGCGCAGGGATTTCCTACGAGCAGTACTTC. Protein product: CASSLGLGGAGISYEQYF.

This clone was seen just once. J is TRBJ2-7 and V is TRBV10-3; a weak D match, TRBD1 (5 bases). The CDR3 totals 15 residues. Germline assignment: CDR1 ENHRY and CDR2 SYGVKD. V lost 0 bases and J lost 5, with 14 bases in between. The CDR3 sequence is CAISESRSTADEQYF. The CDR3 bases are TGTGCCATCAGTGAGTCGAGGTCGACAGCAGACGAGCAGTACTTC.

V usage is TRBV11-1 and J usage is TRBJ2-7; no clear D gene. Trimming cost V 3 bases and J 3 bases, with 12 bases left between them. Per the germline V gene, CDR1 is SGHAT and CDR2 is FQDESV (reference sequence). The CDR3 sequence is 14 residues long. Here the CDR3 reads CASSFLKRIYEQYF. The CDR3 DNA reads TGTGCCAGCAGCTTCCTAAAGAGAATCTACGAGCAGTACTTC.

J is TRBJ2-7 and V is TRBV7-9; D is perhaps TRBD1 (7 bases). With 1 base removed from V and 3 bases from J, the gap between germline ends came to 19 bases. CDR3 length equals 17 residues. Germline-derived CDR1 and CDR2 are SEHNR and FQNEAQ (reference sequence). The CDR3 bases are TGTGCCAGCAGCTTAGAGGGGGCCGGAGGGGGAGGCTACGAGCAGTACTTC. Encoded protein: CASSLEGAGGGGYEQYF.